This T cell receptor beta chain was retrieved from a study of cytomegalovirus exposure and HLA in healthy donors. The study's findings and limits: Immune exposure information comprised only CMV serostatus.

Primers: 60 Vbeta forward and 13 Jbeta reverse. Measured with immunoSEQ multiplex PCR; TCRdb has only the in-frame clones, and not every one. Here the sample spans about 160,000 clones, roughly 80% being singletons. For this clone: Its specificity is unknown.

CDR3 length: 14 amino acids. Germline CDR1 reads MDHEN; CDR2 reads SYDVKM. Trimming took 7 bases from V and 0 from J; bases not matched to a gene: 4. The clonotype comes from a man aged 25-45 years in good health and CMV-seropositive. Material for sequencing was PBMCs. This chain connects TRBV28 to TRBJ2-7, with 9 bases identical to TRBD1. DNA of the CDR3: TGTGCCAGCAACCGGGACAGGGTCTCCTACGAGCAGTACTTC. This codes for CASNRDRVSYEQYF.